This is a list of T cell receptor beta chains from one sample in a study of graft-versus-host responses after intestinal transplantation. Their specific antigens are unknown. Data came from immunoSEQ multiplex PCR; TCRdb stores just in-frame clones and leaves some out. The table lists around 100,000 clones, roughly 92% of them singletons, with 0.2% to 0.25% in the top ten. The material was unstimulated CD4+ T cells sorted from spleen or lymph node cells, obtained before transplant. The origin of the receptors is a human donor who was the organ donor for an intestinal transplant. CDR3s include the opening cysteine and the closing phenylalanine or tryptophan. The D gene is left open where the match is weak. Clone sizes are given selectively: once, few, many, or a class where the clone is expanded.

J gene	V gene	clone size	D gene	CDR3 DNA	CDR3 protein
TRBJ2-1	TRBV5-1	.	TRBD2	TGCGCCAGCAGCTCTCGGACTAGCGGCCTCAACAATGAGCAGTTCTTC	CASSSRTSGLNNEQFF
TRBJ2-6	TRBV9	.	.	TGTGCCAGCACCAAAACCTCTGGGGCCAACGTCCTGACTTTC	CASTKTSGANVLTF
TRBJ1-4	TRBV10-1	once	.	TGCGCCAGCAGCGCTGGTGGAAGCGAAAAACTGTTTTTT	CASSAGGSEKLFF
TRBJ1-2	TRBV2	.	.	TGTGCCAGCAGTGACGGGCAGAACTATGGCTACACCTTC	CASSDGQNYGYTF
TRBJ2-1	TRBV5-8	.	.	TGTGCCAGCAGCTTGGAGGTTCTAGTTTCCTACAATGAGCAGTTCTTC	CASSLEVLVSYNEQFF
TRBJ2-1	TRBV30	.	TRBD2	TGTGCCTGCAATGTGTGGGCGGGAGGTAGAAATGAGCAGTTCTTC	CACNVWAGGRNEQFF
TRBJ1-2	TRBV5-6	.	.	TGTGCCAGCAGCCCCGGACACTATGGCTACACCTTC	CASSPGHYGYTF
TRBJ2-6	TRBV7-2	.	TRBD2	TGTGCCAGCAGCTTAGTACTAGCGGGAGTTGCTGGGGCCAACGTCCTGACTTTC	CASSLVLAGVAGANVLTF
TRBJ2-3	TRBV6-1	.	.	TGTGCCAGCAGTGAAGACGACTTTAGCACAGATACGCAGTATTTT	CASSEDDFSTDTQYF
TRBJ1-5	TRBV6-5	.	.	TGTGCCAGCAGTTACCCAGGGTTTAATCAGCCCCAGCATTTT	CASSYPGFNQPQHF
TRBJ2-3	TRBV19	.	TRBD1	TGTGCCAGTAAGGCGTTAGGGACAGGTCTTTCTCGAAACCTGAATACGCAGTATTTT	CASKALGTGLSRNLNTQYF
TRBJ2-7	TRBV11-2	.	.	TGTGCCAGCAGCTTAGAACGGATCTACGAGCAGTACTTC	CASSLERIYEQYF
TRBJ2-1	TRBV13	once	.	TGTGCCAGCAGCTCGGACCGATGGGGTGAGCAGTTCTTC	CASSSDRWGEQFF
TRBJ2-3	TRBV5-1	.	TRBD2	TGCGCCAGCAGCTTGCCTAGCGGCAACACAGATACGCAGTATTTT	CASSLPSGNTDTQYF
TRBJ1-4	TRBV6-5	once	.	TGTGCCAGCAGAAAAGGGGGTGAGAGGAATGAAAAACTGTTTTTT	CASRKGGERNEKLFF
TRBJ1-2	TRBV7-9	.	.	TGTGCCAGCAGCTTAGAGGGGGGCTACACCTTC	CASSLEGGYTF
TRBJ2-3	TRBV7-6	.	TRBD2	TGTGCCAGCAGCCAGAGGGGAGCGGGAGCCACAGATACGCAGTATTTT	CASSQRGAGATDTQYF
TRBJ1-3	TRBV5-1	.	.	TGCGCCAGCAGCTTGCAGGTCACGAACTCTGGAAACACCATATATTTT	CASSLQVTNSGNTIYF
TRBJ2-7	TRBV2	.	.	TGTGCCAGCAAAACACGCAGGTTTATCTCCTACGAGCAGTACTTC	CASKTRRFISYEQYF
TRBJ2-2	TRBV7-9	.	.	TGTGCCAGCAGCCCTAACACCGGGGAGCTGTTTTTT	CASSPNTGELFF
TRBJ1-2	TRBV4-3	.	.	TGCGCCAGCAGCTCCGTAACACCGGGAGACGACTATGGCTACACCTTC	CASSSVTPGDDYGYTF
TRBJ2-7	TRBV10-1	once	.	TGCGCCAGCAGAATAGACCGGGACGGCTCCTACGAGCAGTACTTC	CASRIDRDGSYEQYF
TRBJ2-1	TRBV25-1	.	TRBD2	TGTGCCAGCAGTCCTCTAGTAGCGGGGGGTGTAGAGCAGTTCTTC	CASSPLVAGGVEQFF
TRBJ1-1	TRBV6-5	.	.	TGTGCCAGCAGTTACTCGAGGGCTCTCGGTGAAGCTTTCTTT	CASSYSRALGEAFF
TRBJ2-1	TRBV5-1	.	.	TGCGCCAGCAGCTTTATCTTTAGCGGCCTCTCCTACAATGAGCAGTTCTTC	CASSFIFSGLSYNEQFF
TRBJ2-2	TRBV19	.	.	TGTGCCAGCAGAGTTCCGCCCGGGGAGCTGTTTTTT	CASRVPPGELFF
TRBJ1-2	TRBV6-1	.	TRBD1	TGTGCCAGCAGTGAAGCCCAGGGGACAGGGGGCTTGAACTATGGCTACACCTTC	CASSEAQGTGGLNYGYTF
TRBJ2-3	TRBV7-8	.	.	TGTGCCAGCAGCCCAGGCCGGGGCACAGATACGCAGTATTTT	CASSPGRGTDTQYF
TRBJ1-2	TRBV6-6	.	.	TGTGCCAGCAGTTACTCGGAGGGTGAGGGCTACACCTTC	CASSYSEGEGYTF
TRBJ2-5	TRBV7-2	.	TRBD2	TGTGCCAGCAGCTTCCTGACTAGCGGGAGAATAGAGACCCAGTACTTC	CASSFLTSGRIETQYF
TRBJ2-4	TRBV1	once	.	TGCACCAGCACCAGGCGCGGGAGCGGAGCCAAAAACATTCAGTACTTC	CTSTRRGSGAKNIQYF
TRBJ1-1	TRBV11-2	once	TRBD1	TGTGCCAGCAGCTTAGCGGGACAGAACATGAACACTGAAGCTTTCTTT	CASSLAGQNMNTEAFF
TRBJ2-2	TRBV19	few	TRBD2	TGTGCCAGTAGTAACCAGCGGGGGCTTGCAACCGGGGAGCTGTTTTTT	CASSNQRGLATGELFF
TRBJ2-7	TRBV10-3	once	TRBD1	TGTGCCATCAGTGTACAGGGGCTCGAGCAGTACTTC	CAISVQGLEQYF
TRBJ1-2	TRBV6-5	once	.	TGTGCCAGCAGTTACTTGACAGGTTTTGGCTACACCTTC	CASSYLTGFGYTF
TRBJ2-3	TRBV6-1	.	.	TGTGCCAGCAGTGAAACTCGGGACTCAAGCACAGATACGCAGTATTTT	CASSETRDSSTDTQYF
TRBJ1-5	TRBV7-2	.	TRBD1	TGTGCCAGCAGCTTGGTCCAGGGGGCAGGTCAGCCCCAGCATTTT	CASSLVQGAGQPQHF
TRBJ2-2	TRBV7-2	.	TRBD1	TGTGCCAGCAGCCTATCGACAGGGGTGGGCACCGGGGAGCTGTTTTTT	CASSLSTGVGTGELFF
TRBJ2-1	TRBV6-5	few	.	TGTGCCAGCAGTTACCTAGGGGGGTATTACAATGAGCAGTTCTTC	CASSYLGGYYNEQFF
TRBJ1-1	TRBV11-1	.	.	TGTGCCAGCAGCTTAGACACAGGGATGAACACTGAAGCTTTCTTT	CASSLDTGMNTEAFF
TRBJ1-1	TRBV18	.	.	TGTGCCAGCTCATCCGCGACAGGCATTTCCACTGAAGCTTTCTTT	CASSSATGISTEAFF
TRBJ2-3	TRBV19	.	TRBD2	TGTGCCAGTAGTATAGGACTAGCCGATACGCAGTATTTT	CASSIGLADTQYF
TRBJ2-2	TRBV12-5	.	.	TGTGCTAGTGGTAACACACCGAACACCGGGGAGCTGTTTTTT	CASGNTPNTGELFF
TRBJ1-2	TRBV5-6	.	.	TGTGCCAGCAGCTTGGGAAACTATGGCTACACCTTC	CASSLGNYGYTF
TRBJ1-2	TRBV19	.	TRBD1	TGTGCCAGTAGTGCCACAGGGGCCTTCTATGGCTACACCTTC	CASSATGAFYGYTF
TRBJ2-5	TRBV6-1	.	.	TGTGCCAGCAGTGAACGGAAGGAGCCAAGGACCCAGTACTTC	CASSERKEPRTQYF
TRBJ1-1	TRBV7-2	once	.	TGTGCCAGCAGCTTAGTGTTGGGGAACACTGAAGCTTTCTTT	CASSLVLGNTEAFF
TRBJ2-1	TRBV6-1	.	TRBD2	TGTGCCAGCAGTGATGCGGGAGGGATCAATGAGCAGTTCTTC	CASSDAGGINEQFF
TRBJ2-1	TRBV9	.	.	TGTGCCAGCAGCACTTTAAGCGGACTCTCCTACAATGAGCAGTTCTTC	CASSTLSGLSYNEQFF
TRBJ2-3	TRBV6-1	.	.	TGTGCCAGCAGAAGACAGGGAGGGATCACAGATACGCAGTATTTT	CASRRQGGITDTQYF
TRBJ2-5	TRBV6-1	once	TRBD2	TGTGCCAGCAGTGGCGGGAGGGGGGAGACCCAGTACTTC	CASSGGRGETQYF
TRBJ2-1	TRBV18	.	.	TGTGCCAGCTCCCTCGTGGGTGAGCAGTTCTTC	CASSLVGEQFF
TRBJ1-2	TRBV6-1	.	TRBD1	TGTGCCAGCATAGAAGGGGGCCTACTGGGCTACACCTTC	CASIEGGLLGYTF
TRBJ1-2	TRBV11-2	.	.	TGTGCCAGCAGCCCCCAGGGAGACTATGGCTACACCTTC	CASSPQGDYGYTF
TRBJ2-5	TRBV29-1	.	TRBD2	TGCAGCGTTGTGAGGGTGTGGGAGGGTGACGAGACCCAGTACTTC	CSVVRVWEGDETQYF
TRBJ1-2	TRBV21-1	.	.	TGTGCCAGCAGCAACGGCCGAGGGCCCCTGGGCTACACCTTC	CASSNGRGPLGYTF
TRBJ2-3	TRBV5-4	.	.	TGTGCCAGCAGCTTGGACAGGGGCACAGATACGCAGTATTTT	CASSLDRGTDTQYF
TRBJ2-5	TRBV10-3	.	TRBD1	TGTGCCATCAGTGATCCGGACAGGGGAGAGACCCAGTACTTC	CAISDPDRGETQYF
TRBJ2-7	TRBV5-1	.	TRBD2	TGCGCCAGCAGTGGGACTAGCCTTTACGAGCAGTACTTC	CASSGTSLYEQYF